This TCR beta chain originates from a study of radiotherapy plus CTLA-4 blockade in lung cancer (dated by TCRdb to the late 2010s). With regard to the full study: Objective responses were observed in about 17% of enrolled patients, and disease control was achieved in approximately 30%.

Library construction relied on the immunoSEQ multiplex PCR assay. TCRdb limited this immuneACCESS table to in-frame rearrangements with V and J called. A share of clones is missing; checked studies link under half to unresolved V genes, and the rest is unexplained. The sample data list just under 45,000 clones, and about 70% of these were observed just once. The top ten hold around 23% of the sample. As for this clone: There is no known antigen for this receptor. Within one base of it there is no much larger clone, and no base qualities were kept.

The CDR3 runs 18 amino acids, cysteine and phenylalanine included. The sequence is cut down to CDR3 DNA, 54 bases in frame from base 1. Per the germline V gene, SQVTM is the CDR1 and ANQGSEA is the CDR2. Clipping removes 2 bases from V and 4 bases from J, with 11 as the unmatched junction base count. Focal radiation therapy combined with CTLA-4 blockade (ipilimumab) was tested in patients with chemo-refractory metastatic non-small-cell lung cancer. Broader findings and caveats from the paper: After treatment with radiotherapy and ipilimumab, TCR clones that originated in tumors expanded in peripheral blood. Early dynamic changes in blood T cell clones, together with increased serum interferon-beta after radiation, were reported as the strongest predictors of response.

Sequenced material: peripheral blood, taken from a patient treated with radiotherapy plus ipilimumab. This receptor was obtained from a human donor with non-small cell lung cancer who had a partial response to radiotherapy plus ipilimumab. The V gene is TRBV29-1 and the J gene is TRBJ2-3; 14 bases in the junction line up with TRBD2. The CDR3 corresponds to CSVEWGTGTSGRADTQYF. In nucleotide form, the sequence is TGCAGCGTTGAATGGGGGACCGGGACTAGCGGGAGAGCAGATACGCAGTATTTT.